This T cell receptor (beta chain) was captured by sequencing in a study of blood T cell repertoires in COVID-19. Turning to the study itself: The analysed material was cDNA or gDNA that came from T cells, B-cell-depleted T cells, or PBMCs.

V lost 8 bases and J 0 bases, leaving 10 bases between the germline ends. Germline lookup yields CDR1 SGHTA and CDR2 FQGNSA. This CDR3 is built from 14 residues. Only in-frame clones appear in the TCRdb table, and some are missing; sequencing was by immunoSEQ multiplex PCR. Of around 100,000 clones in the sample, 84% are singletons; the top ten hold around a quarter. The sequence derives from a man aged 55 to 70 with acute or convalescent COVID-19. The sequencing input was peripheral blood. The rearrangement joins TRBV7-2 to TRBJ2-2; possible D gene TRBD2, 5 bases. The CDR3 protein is CASSGLANTGELFF. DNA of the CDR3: TGTGCCAGCTCGGGGTTAGCGAACACCGGGGAGCTGTTTTTT.